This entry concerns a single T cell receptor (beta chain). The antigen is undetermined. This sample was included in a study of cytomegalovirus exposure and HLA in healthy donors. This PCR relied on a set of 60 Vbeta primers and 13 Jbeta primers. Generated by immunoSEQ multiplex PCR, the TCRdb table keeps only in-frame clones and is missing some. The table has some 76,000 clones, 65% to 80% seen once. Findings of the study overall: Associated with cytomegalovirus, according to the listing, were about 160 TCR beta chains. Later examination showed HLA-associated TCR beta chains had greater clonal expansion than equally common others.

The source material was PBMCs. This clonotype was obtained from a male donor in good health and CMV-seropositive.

The CDR3 region has the DNA TGTGCCAGCCATCGCAGCGGGGGCTACGAGCAGTACTTC. Translated: CASHRSGGYEQYF. This sequence joins TRBV27 and TRBJ2-7, with 8 bases identical to TRBD2. This CDR3 is 13 amino acids long. V was pared by 8 bases and J by 3 bases, with 6 bases of the junction left unmatched. Germline CDR1 and CDR2: MNHEY and SMNVEV (reference sequence).